Listed here are 11 T cell receptor beta chains from one sample, sequenced in a study of vaccination effects on CD4 cells after COVID-19. Measured with immunoSEQ multiplex PCR; TCRdb has only the in-frame clones, and not every one. The sample lists just over 55,000 clones; around 84% were seen once. No cognate antigen is known for these TCRs. The authors isolated CD4+ T cells after about eleven days of culture. Every participant took two doses of the BNT162b2 or mRNA-1273 vaccine. The starting material was CD4+ T cells from PBMCs cultured without peptide, obtained after COVID-19 vaccination. The receptors originated from a human donor who received a COVID-19 vaccine.

This chain uses TRBV12-5 with TRBJ2-7; 7 bases are a match to TRBD1. The CDR3 contains 16 residues. Trimming removed 7 bases from V and 0 bases from J; junction bases left unmatched: 12. Per germline, CDR1 LGHNT and CDR2 FRNRAP. CDR3 DNA sequence: TGTGCTAGTGCCGGATCCGGGACAGCCCGCTCCTACGAGCAGTACTTC. Translation gives CASAGSGTARSYEQYF.

In this sample, this clone turned up once. This chain links TRBV6-5 with TRBJ1-5; 10 nucleotides line up with TRBD1. The trim removed 8 bases at V and 3 bases at J, leaving 7 bases unmatched. Germline V CDR1 and CDR2: MNHEY, SVGAGI. The CDR3 has 15 amino acids. The CDR3 DNA reads as TGTGCCAGCGGGGGGGACAGGGGCGCCAATCAGCCCCAGCATTTT. Encoded protein: CASGGDRGANQPQHF.

The V and J genes are TRBV6-6 and TRBJ1-2; the D gene is possibly TRBD1 (5 bases). Germline assignment: CDR1 MNHNY and CDR2 SVGAGI (reference sequence). V lost 2 bases and J 7 bases, leaving 14 bases between the germline ends. This CDR3 is 14 amino acids long. Here the CDR3 reads CASSYDQGVSGYTF. The DNA for the CDR3 is TGTGCCAGCAGTTACGACCAGGGAGTGAGTGGCTACACCTTC.

This chain joins TRBV7-2 and TRBJ1-4; D uncertain. This CDR3 is built from 14 residues. Germline V gene sequence: CDR1 SGHTA, CDR2 FQGNSA. The V end was cut by 1 base, the J end by 4 bases, with 7 bases between. CDR3 nucleotide sequence: TGTGCCAGCAGCTTAGAGGCGGGTAATGAAAAACTGTTTTTT. It codes for CASSLEAGNEKLFF.

The CDR3 bases are TGTGCCAGCAGCTTAGCGGTATGGAATGAGCAGTTCTTC. Translating gives CASSLAVWNEQFF. V is TRBV7-2 and J is TRBJ2-1; no clear D gene. The ends were cut back, 0 bases at V and 7 bases at J, with 7 bases in the middle. This CDR3 comprises 13 residues. CDR1 is SGHTA and CDR2 is FQGNSA in the germline V gene.

This clone was counted a few times. The chain carries TRBV27 and TRBJ1-1; no clear D. With 6 bases removed from V and 5 bases from J, the gap between germline ends came to 13 bases. The CDR3 runs to 13 residues. The germline V gene encodes CDR1 MNHEY and CDR2 SMNVEV (reference sequence). CDR3 nucleotide sequence: TGTGCCAGCAGGTCTATAAGTGGAACTGAAGCTTTCTTT. It yields the protein CASRSISGTEAFF.

The chain couples TRBV2 to TRBJ2-3; maybe TRBD2 (5 bases). This CDR3 is 12 amino acids long. Trimming took 5 bases from V and 4 from J, leaving 7 bases between them. The germline V gene encodes CDR1 SNHLY and CDR2 FYNNEI. The CDR3 spells CASSSDSDTQYF. CDR3 bases: TGTGCCAGCAGTTCGGACTCAGATACGCAGTATTTT.

The genes are TRBV19 and TRBJ1-1, with D unresolved. The germline V and J ends were trimmed by 2 bases and 1 base, with 8 bases remaining between them. Per the germline V gene, CDR1 is LNHDA and CDR2 is SQIVND (reference sequence). This CDR3 has 14 residues. CDR3 coding DNA: TGTGCCAGTAGTATATACCCGGGGAACACTGAAGCTTTCTTT. Its translation: CASSIYPGNTEAFF.

The chain joins TRBV18 to TRBJ2-4; D not resolved. V shed 2 bases and J shed 5 bases, with 10 bases lying between them. The CDR3 runs to 14 residues. CDR1 is KGHSH, CDR2 LQKENI, per germline. CDR3 region: CASSPSTDQNIQYF. The CDR3 DNA reads TGTGCCAGCTCACCAAGCACAGACCAAAACATTCAGTACTTC.

The genes are TRBV5-1 and TRBJ1-1, with TRBD1 as a possible D gene (5 bases). The V end lost 4 bases, the J end lost 1 base, and 14 bases lay between the germline ends. The CDR3 loop spans 15 amino acids. CDR1 is SGHRS and CDR2 is YFSETQ in the germline V gene. CDR3 bases: TGCGCCAGCAGCCGGGATGGGGGGGGGAACACTGAAGCTTTCTTT. Translation gives CASSRDGGGNTEAFF.

The J gene is TRBJ1-1, the V gene TRBV9; TRBD1 is a possible D gene (5 bases). Germline V lookup: CDR1 SGDLS, CDR2 YYNGEE. The CDR3 totals 15 residues. V was clipped by 4 bases and J by 1 base, with 14 bases between them. DNA of the CDR3: TGTGCCAGCAGCCCGGGGGGGATGGCGAACACTGAAGCTTTCTTT. This gives the protein CASSPGGMANTEAFF.